These T cell receptor beta chains were read from a single sample in a study of blood T cell repertoires in COVID-19. Sequencing used immunoSEQ multiplex PCR; TCRdb keeps in-frame clones, though not all of them. The sample lists approximately 210,000 clones; roughly 80% were seen once. Sequencing used peripheral blood. These receptors were obtained from a human donor in a cohort sampled during active COVID-19. Each CDR3 is given with its conserved first and last residue. The D gene is left open where the match is weak. Only some rows state a clone size, as once, few, many or a class for expanded clones.

V gene	D gene	clone size	J gene	CDR3 protein	CDR3 DNA
TRBV7-3	TRBD1	NA	TRBJ2-7	CASSVTPGGPYEQYF	TGTGCCAGCAGCGTAACCCCAGGGGGACCCTACGAGCAGTACTTC
TRBV19	TRBD1	NA	TRBJ1-4	CASSATGGLNEKLFF	TGTGCCAGTAGTGCGACAGGGGGGCTTAATGAAAAACTGTTTTTT
TRBV28	NA	NA	TRBJ1-1	CASSLIAGQPNTEAFF	TGTGCCAGCAGTTTAATAGCCGGACAGCCGAACACTGAAGCTTTCTTT
TRBV7-2	NA	NA	TRBJ2-2	CASGSSGANTGELFF	TGTGCCAGCGGCTCCTCAGGGGCGAACACCGGGGAGCTGTTTTTT
TRBV2	NA	NA	TRBJ2-7	CASSQDYEQYF	TGTGCCAGCTCCCAGGACTACGAGCAGTACTTC
TRBV18	TRBD1	few	TRBJ1-2	CASSQDRGYGYTF	TGTGCCAGCTCACAAGACAGGGGGTATGGCTACACCTTC
TRBV12-3/TRBV12-4	NA	NA	TRBJ1-2	CASSPQGTYGYTF	TGTGCCAGCAGTCCCCAGGGTACCTATGGCTACACCTTC
TRBV5-1	NA	NA	TRBJ2-3	CASSLGQYTDTQYF	TGCGCCAGCAGCTTGGGCCAGTACACAGATACGCAGTATTTT
TRBV19	TRBD1	NA	TRBJ2-5	CASSISGLEGAKRQETQYF	TGTGCCAGTAGTATATCGGGCTTAGAGGGGGCGAAAAGACAAGAGACCCAGTACTTC
TRBV5-1	NA	few	TRBJ2-7	CASSLRTESYEQYF	TGCGCCAGCAGCTTGAGGACAGAGTCCTACGAGCAGTACTTC
TRBV11-2	TRBD2	NA	TRBJ2-1	CASSLELAGGYEQFF	TGTGCCAGCAGCTTAGAACTAGCGGGAGGGTATGAGCAGTTCTTC
TRBV5-1	TRBD2	NA	TRBJ2-1	CASSLVPGLAGVSEQFF	TGCGCCAGCAGCTTGGTCCCGGGACTAGCGGGAGTCAGTGAGCAGTTCTTC
TRBV7-2	TRBD1	NA	TRBJ2-7	CASSAQQGLTYEQYF	TGTGCCAGCAGCGCACAACAGGGGTTAACCTACGAGCAGTACTTC
TRBV5-6	NA	many	TRBJ2-1	CASSLTPGTTLYNEQFF	TGTGCCAGCAGCCTGACTCCCGGGACAACCTTATACAATGAGCAGTTCTTC
TRBV3-1/TRBV3-2	TRBD1	NA	TRBJ2-2	CASSPRPTGTGELFF	TGTGCCAGCAGCCCCCGTCCGACAGGGACCGGGGAGCTGTTTTTT
TRBV28	NA	NA	TRBJ2-3	CASSPYPTDTQYF	TGTGCCAGCAGTCCCTATCCCACAGATACGCAGTATTTT
TRBV6-5	NA	NA	TRBJ2-5	CASSSITGGRETQYF	TGTGCCAGCAGTAGCATAACAGGCGGCCGAGAGACCCAGTACTTC
TRBV28	NA	NA	TRBJ1-4	CASSLDGRANEKLFF	TGTGCCAGCAGTTTAGATGGGAGGGCTAATGAAAAACTGTTTTTT
TRBV5-1	TRBD1	NA	TRBJ1-1	CASSIGQAEAFF	TGCGCCAGCAGCATTGGACAGGCAGAAGCTTTCTTT
TRBV5-1	NA	once	TRBJ2-7	CASSPTWSYEQYF	TGCGCCAGCAGCCCGACATGGTCCTACGAGCAGTACTTC
TRBV28	NA	NA	TRBJ2-7	CASSLPGSHEQYF	TGTGCCAGCAGTCTCCCCGGGTCCCACGAGCAGTACTTC
TRBV19	TRBD1	NA	TRBJ1-6	CASSTPRTGGNSPLHF	TGTGCCAGTAGTACCCCCAGGACAGGCGGGAATTCACCCCTCCACTTT
TRBV28	NA	NA	TRBJ2-1	CASSFQASSYNEQFF	TGTGCCAGCAGTTTTCAAGCGTCCTCCTACAATGAGCAGTTCTTC
TRBV11-2	TRBD1	few	TRBJ1-6	CASRPPGQGNSPLHF	TGTGCCAGCAGACCCCCGGGACAGGGTAATTCACCCCTCCACTTT
TRBV9	NA	NA	TRBJ1-6	CASSVAQQYNSPLHF	TGTGCCAGCAGCGTAGCTCAACAGTATAATTCACCCCTCCACTTT
TRBV24-1	TRBD1	NA	TRBJ2-1	CATSVVGQSSYNEQFF	TGTGCCACCAGTGTAGTGGGACAGAGCTCCTACAATGAGCAGTTCTTC
TRBV19	TRBD2	NA	TRBJ2-5	CASRAGGWGTQYF	TGTGCCAGTAGAGCGGGAGGCTGGGGGACCCAGTACTTC
TRBV11-3	NA	NA	TRBJ2-7	CASSLGHRVASEQYF	TGTGCCAGCAGCTTAGGCCACAGGGTAGCCAGCGAGCAGTACTTC